The clone carrying this T cell receptor beta chain was picked up one time. The antigen is unknown. This record belongs to a study of shared clonotypes between healthy human individuals. Naive CD8 cells comprised CD45RO-negative, CCR7-positively selected cells, excluding terminally differentiated effector memory CD45RA+ cells. Overall study findings and caveats: At large depth, rarefaction still showed sorted-subset sequencing to be incomplete. Naive subsets typically showed greater estimated richness than memory subsets.

CDR1 and CDR2 from the germline V gene are WSHSY and SAAADI. This CDR3 is 13 amino acids long. After removal of 8 bases from V and 6 bases from J, the junction contained 7 bases not matched to a gene. The method was immunoSEQ multiplex PCR; TCRdb's version includes in-frame clones alone and lacks a portion of them. The data contain more than 550,000 clones, 92% of them singletons. The rearrangement joins TRBV10-2 to TRBJ2-1; 7 positions agree with TRBD1. The clonotype comes from a man aged 30 to 39 in good health. The sample was naive CD8+ T cells sorted from blood. CDR3 DNA: TGCGCCAGCCTTGTGACAGGGAGCAATGAGCAGTTCTTC. Protein: CASLVTGSNEQFF.